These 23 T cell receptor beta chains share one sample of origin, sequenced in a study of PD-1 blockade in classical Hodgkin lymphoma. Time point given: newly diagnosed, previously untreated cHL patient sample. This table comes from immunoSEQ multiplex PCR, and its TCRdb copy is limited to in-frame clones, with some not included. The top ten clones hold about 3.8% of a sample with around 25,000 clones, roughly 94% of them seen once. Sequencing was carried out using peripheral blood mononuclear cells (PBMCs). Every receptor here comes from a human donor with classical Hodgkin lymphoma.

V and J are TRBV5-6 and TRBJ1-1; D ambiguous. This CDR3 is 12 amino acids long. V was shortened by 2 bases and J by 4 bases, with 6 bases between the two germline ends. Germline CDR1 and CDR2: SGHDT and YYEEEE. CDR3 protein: CASSFPGTEAFF. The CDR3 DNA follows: TGTGCCAGCAGCTTTCCCGGCACTGAAGCTTTCTTT.

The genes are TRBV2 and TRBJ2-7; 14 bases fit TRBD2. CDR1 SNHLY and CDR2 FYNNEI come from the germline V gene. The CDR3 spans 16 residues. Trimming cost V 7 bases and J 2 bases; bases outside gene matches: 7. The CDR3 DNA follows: TGTGCCAGCACTCCCTGGGGACTAGCGGGAGCCTACGAGCAGTACTTC. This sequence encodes CASTPWGLAGAYEQYF.

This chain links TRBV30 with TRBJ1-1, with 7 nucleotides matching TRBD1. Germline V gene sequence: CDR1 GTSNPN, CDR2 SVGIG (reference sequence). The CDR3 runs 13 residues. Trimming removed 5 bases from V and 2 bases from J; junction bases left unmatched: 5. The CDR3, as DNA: TGTGCCTGGGGGGACAGCTCCAACACTGAAGCTTTCTTT. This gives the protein CAWGDSSNTEAFF.

DNA for the CDR3: TGCGCCAGCAGCCCGGCGGGTGACCTAGCCAAAAACATTCAGTACTTC. Translated, it gives CASSPAGDLAKNIQYF. The V gene is TRBV4-3, the J gene TRBJ2-4; D is possibly TRBD2 (5 bases). Germline assignment: CDR1 LGHNA and CDR2 YSLEER. The V and J ends lost 4 bases and 0 bases respectively, with 13 bases between them. CDR3 length equals 16 residues.

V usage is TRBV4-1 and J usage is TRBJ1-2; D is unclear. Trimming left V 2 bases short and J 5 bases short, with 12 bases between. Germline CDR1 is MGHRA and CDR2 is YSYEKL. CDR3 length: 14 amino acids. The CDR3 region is CASSQSRGGYGYTF. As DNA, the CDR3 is TGCGCCAGCAGCCAATCTCGGGGAGGTTATGGCTACACCTTC.

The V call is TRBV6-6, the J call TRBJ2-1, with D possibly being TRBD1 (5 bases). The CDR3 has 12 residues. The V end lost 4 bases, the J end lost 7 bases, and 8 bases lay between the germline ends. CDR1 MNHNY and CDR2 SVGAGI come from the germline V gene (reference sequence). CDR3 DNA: TGTGCCAGCAGTTCAGGGTGGAATGAGCAGTTCTTC. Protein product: CASSSGWNEQFF.

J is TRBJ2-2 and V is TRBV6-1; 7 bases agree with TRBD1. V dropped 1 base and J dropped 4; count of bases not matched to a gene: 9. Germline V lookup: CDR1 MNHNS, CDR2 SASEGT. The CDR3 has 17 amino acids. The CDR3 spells CASSEVVGTGVTGELFF. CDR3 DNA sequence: TGTGCCAGCAGTGAAGTTGTTGGAACAGGGGTCACCGGGGAGCTGTTTTTT.

The CDR3 spells CASSLGLAGGNEQYF. CDR3 nucleotides: TGTGCCAGCAGCCTGGGACTAGCGGGGGGGAACGAGCAGTACTTC. V is TRBV4-2 and J is TRBJ2-7; 16 bases line up with TRBD2. Germline CDR1 and CDR2: LGHNA and YNFKEQ. CDR3 size: 15 residues. Trimming took 4 bases from V and 5 from J; bases not matched to a gene: 2.

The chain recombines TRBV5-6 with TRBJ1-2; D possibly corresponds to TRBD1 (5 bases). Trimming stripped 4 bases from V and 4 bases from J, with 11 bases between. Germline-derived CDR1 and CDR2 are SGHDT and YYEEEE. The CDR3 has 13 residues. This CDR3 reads CASSPGRIYGYTF. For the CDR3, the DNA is TGTGCCAGCAGCCCGGGACGGATCTATGGCTACACCTTC.

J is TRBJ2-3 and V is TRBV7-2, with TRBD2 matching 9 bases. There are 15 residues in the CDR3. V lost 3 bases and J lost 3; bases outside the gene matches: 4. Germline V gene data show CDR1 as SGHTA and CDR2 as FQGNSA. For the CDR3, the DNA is TGTGCCAGCAGCTTGGCTAGCGGGGCTACAGATACGCAGTATTTT. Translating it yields CASSLASGATDTQYF.

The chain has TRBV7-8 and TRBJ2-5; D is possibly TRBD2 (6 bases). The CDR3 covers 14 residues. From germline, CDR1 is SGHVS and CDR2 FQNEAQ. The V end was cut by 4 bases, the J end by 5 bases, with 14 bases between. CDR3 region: CASSSRLGGETQYF. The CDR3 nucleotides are TGTGCCAGCAGCTCGCGACTAGGTGGCGAGACCCAGTACTTC.

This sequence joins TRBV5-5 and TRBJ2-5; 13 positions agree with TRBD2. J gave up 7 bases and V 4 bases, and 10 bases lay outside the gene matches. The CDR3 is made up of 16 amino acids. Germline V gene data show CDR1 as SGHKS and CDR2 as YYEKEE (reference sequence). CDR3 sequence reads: CASSGMTSGGLATQYF. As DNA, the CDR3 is TGTGCCAGCAGCGGAATGACTAGCGGGGGGCTCGCGACCCAGTACTTC.

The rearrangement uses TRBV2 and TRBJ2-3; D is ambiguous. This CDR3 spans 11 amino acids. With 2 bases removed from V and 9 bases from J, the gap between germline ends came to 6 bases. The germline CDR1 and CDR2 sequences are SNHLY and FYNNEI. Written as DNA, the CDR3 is TGTGCCAGCAGTGAACTGACCACGCAGTATTTT. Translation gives CASSELTTQYF.

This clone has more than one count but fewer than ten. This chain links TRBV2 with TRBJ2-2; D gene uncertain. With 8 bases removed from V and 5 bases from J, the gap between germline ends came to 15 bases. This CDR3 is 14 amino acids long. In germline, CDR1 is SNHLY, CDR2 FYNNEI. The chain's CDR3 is CASSPPASTGELFF. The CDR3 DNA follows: TGTGCCAGCTCGCCTCCCGCCTCGACCGGGGAGCTGTTTTTT.

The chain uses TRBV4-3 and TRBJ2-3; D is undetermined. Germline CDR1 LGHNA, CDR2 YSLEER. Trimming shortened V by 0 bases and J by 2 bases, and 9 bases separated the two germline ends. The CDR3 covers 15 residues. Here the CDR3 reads CASSQDLAPTDTQYF. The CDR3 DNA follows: TGCGCCAGCAGCCAAGACTTGGCTCCCACAGATACGCAGTATTTT.

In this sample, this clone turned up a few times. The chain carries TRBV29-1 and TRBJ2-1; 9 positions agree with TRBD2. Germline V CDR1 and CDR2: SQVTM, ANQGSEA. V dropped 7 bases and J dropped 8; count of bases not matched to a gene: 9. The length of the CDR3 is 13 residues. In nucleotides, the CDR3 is TGCAGCGCCGCTGGGATAGCGGGAGATGAGCAGTTCTTC. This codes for CSAAGIAGDEQFF.

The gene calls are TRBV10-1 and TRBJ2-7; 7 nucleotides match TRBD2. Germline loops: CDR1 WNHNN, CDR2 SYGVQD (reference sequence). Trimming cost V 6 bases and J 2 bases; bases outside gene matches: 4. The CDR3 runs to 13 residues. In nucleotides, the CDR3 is TGCGCCAGCAGCTCTAGCGGCCCCTACGAGCAGTACTTC. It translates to CASSSSGPYEQYF.

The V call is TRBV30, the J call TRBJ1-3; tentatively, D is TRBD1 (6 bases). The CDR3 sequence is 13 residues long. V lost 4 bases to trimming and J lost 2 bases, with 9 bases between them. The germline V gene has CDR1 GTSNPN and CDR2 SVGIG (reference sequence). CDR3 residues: CAWTQGPGNTIYF. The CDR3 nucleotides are TGTGCCTGGACACAGGGTCCTGGAAACACCATATATTTT.

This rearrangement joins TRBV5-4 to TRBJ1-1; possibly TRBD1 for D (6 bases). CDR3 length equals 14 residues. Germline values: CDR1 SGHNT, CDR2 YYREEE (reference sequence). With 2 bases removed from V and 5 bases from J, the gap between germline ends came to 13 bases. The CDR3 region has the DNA TGTGCCAGCAGCTTTAATCGGCAGGGGACTGAAGCTTTCTTT. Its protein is CASSFNRQGTEAFF.

CDR3 bases: TGTGCCAGCAGCTTGCGGGGGTTAGAGCAGTACTTC. Protein: CASSLRGLEQYF. The genes are TRBV5-5 and TRBJ2-7, with D perhaps TRBD2 (6 bases). The CDR3 extends over 12 amino acids. The V end was cut by 1 base, the J end by 7 bases, with 9 bases between. Germline CDR1 and CDR2: SGHKS and YYEKEE (reference sequence). Full variable domain (missing parts from reference TRBV5-5 and TRBJ2-7): DAGVTQSPTHLIKTRGQQVTLRCSPISGHKSVSWYQQVLGQGPQFIFQYYEKEERGRGNFPDRFSARQFPNYSSELNVNALLLGDSALYLCASSLRGLEQYFGPGTRLTVT.

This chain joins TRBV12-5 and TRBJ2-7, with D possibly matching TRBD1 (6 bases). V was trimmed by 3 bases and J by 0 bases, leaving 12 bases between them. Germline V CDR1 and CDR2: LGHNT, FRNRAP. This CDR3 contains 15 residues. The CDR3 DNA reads TGTGCTAGTGGTTTTCCGAGGGGGAGCTCCTACGAGCAGTACTTC. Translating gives CASGFPRGSSYEQYF.

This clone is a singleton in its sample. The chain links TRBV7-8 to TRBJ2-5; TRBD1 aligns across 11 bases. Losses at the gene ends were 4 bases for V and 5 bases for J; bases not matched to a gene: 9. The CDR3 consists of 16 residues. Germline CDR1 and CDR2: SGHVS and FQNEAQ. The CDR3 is CASSSNGQGAGETQYF. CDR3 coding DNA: TGTGCCAGCAGCTCTAATGGACAGGGGGCCGGCGAGACCCAGTACTTC.

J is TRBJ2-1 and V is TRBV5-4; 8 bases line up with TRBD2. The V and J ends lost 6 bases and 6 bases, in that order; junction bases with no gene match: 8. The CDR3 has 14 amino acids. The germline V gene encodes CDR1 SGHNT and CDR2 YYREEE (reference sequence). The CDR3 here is CASNSGGSANEQFF. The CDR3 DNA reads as TGTGCCAGCAACTCGGGAGGGTCGGCCAATGAGCAGTTCTTC.